The 25 T cell receptor beta chains in this list originate from one sample, sequenced in a study of beta chain features in type 1 diabetes. Study-level results: Type 1 diabetes patients had TCRB CDR3s that were shorter (moderately but significantly so) in all four CD4+ subsets.

Their cognate antigens are unknown. Expressed TCRB transcripts were sequenced because the entire RNA isolate underwent reverse transcription. Clones were sequenced by immunoSEQ multiplex PCR, and TCRdb holds only the in-frame ones, with some missing. The sample carries some 290,000 clones, 14% recorded once. Material for sequencing was naive CD4+ T cells from blood. The receptors shown here come from a man aged 25 to 40 with type 1 diabetes.

This clone was detected only a few times. The genes are TRBV30 and TRBJ1-1; D not certain. Germline V CDR1 and CDR2: GTSNPN, SVGIG (reference sequence). The V end lost 7 bases, the J end lost 3 bases, and 21 bases lay between the germline ends. The CDR3 spans 15 residues. The CDR3 bases are TGTGCCTCTCATCGGACGAGGGTAGTTCACACTGAAGCTTTCTTT. Protein: CASHRTRVVHTEAFF.

V is TRBV10-3 and J is TRBJ2-7; 7 nucleotides agree with TRBD1. The germline V gene encodes CDR1 ENHRY and CDR2 SYGVKD. This CDR3 comprises 16 residues. V was pared by 2 bases and J by 1 base, with 8 bases of the junction left unmatched. CDR3 nucleotides: TGTGCCATCAGTGAGATCGGGGACAGCCGGTCCTACGAGCAGTACTTC. Translation gives CAISEIGDSRSYEQYF.

This clone was counted a few times. The V call is TRBV6-1, the J call TRBJ2-5, with TRBD2 matching 11 bases. V dropped 2 bases and J dropped 4; count of bases not matched to a gene: 3. This CDR3 has 15 amino acids. CDR1 is MNHNS and CDR2 is SASEGT in the germline V gene. The CDR3 sequence is CASSESLAGGETQYF. Here the CDR3 DNA reads TGTGCCAGCAGTGAATCCCTAGCGGGAGGAGAGACCCAGTACTTC.

J is TRBJ2-3 and V is TRBV7-3; 9 bases fit TRBD1. J gave up 2 bases and V 4 bases, and 4 bases lay outside the gene matches. The CDR3 contains 15 residues. Germline lookup yields CDR1 SGHTA and CDR2 FQGTGA. CDR3 residues: CASSSLQGATDTQYF. CDR3 sequence (DNA): TGTGCCAGCAGCTCACTACAGGGGGCCACAGATACGCAGTATTTT.

This clone was counted a few times. Germline and junction disagree at one end, which may indicate a read error. The chain has TRBV5-4 and TRBJ2-3, with TRBD2 matching over 12 bases. CDR3 size: 16 residues. The germline V gene has CDR1 SGHNT and CDR2 YYREEE (reference sequence). CDR3 amino acids: CASSHHASGRADTQYF. The CDR3 DNA is TGCGCCAGCAGCCACCACGCTAGCGGGAGGGCCGATACGCAGTATTTT.

This CDR3 is CASSVGNSGSHNEQFF. The CDR3 nucleotides read TGTGCCAGCAGCGTAGGCAATAGCGGGAGTCACAATGAGCAGTTCTTC. The J gene is TRBJ2-1, the V gene TRBV9; 9 bases align to TRBD2. The CDR3 totals 16 residues. Germline V gene lookup returns CDR1 SGDLS and CDR2 YYNGEE. Trimming removed 0 bases from V and 5 bases from J; junction bases left unmatched: 6.

This clone was counted a few times. V gene TRBV5-1 combines with J gene TRBJ2-1; perhaps TRBD1 as D (5 bases). The germline V gene has CDR1 SGHRS and CDR2 YFSETQ. This CDR3 comprises 14 residues. V was pared by 6 bases and J by 1 base, with 11 bases between. In DNA, the CDR3 is TGCGCCAGCACCTGGGGCACTTCCTACAATGAGCAGTTCTTC. Translated, it gives CASTWGTSYNEQFF.

The chain uses TRBV7-8 and TRBJ2-7; D might be TRBD1 (5 bases). V was clipped by 5 bases and J by 3 bases, with 20 bases between them. The CDR3 sequence is 16 residues long. CDR1 and CDR2 (germline): SGHVS, FQNEAQ. Written as DNA, the CDR3 is TGTGCCAGCAGCCTTGGCAGGGCCCAGTTATACTACGAGCAGTACTTC. Translation: CASSLGRAQLYYEQYF.

This clone was seen only a few times. This chain uses TRBV29-1 with TRBJ1-1, with D possibly matching TRBD1 (5 bases). The germline gives CDR1 SQVTM, CDR2 ANQGSEA. Trimming removed 5 bases at V and 1 base at J, with 14 bases between. This CDR3 spans 14 amino acids. The CDR3 sequence is CSVRAVGRNTEAFF. CDR3 in DNA: TGCAGCGTTCGGGCCGTGGGGCGGAACACTGAAGCTTTCTTT. Together with reference TRBV29-1 and TRBJ1-1, the CDR3 gives the full variable domain: SAVISQKPSRDICQRGTSLTIQCQVDSQVTMMFWYRQQPGQSLTLIATANQGSEATYESGFVIDKFPISRPNLTFSTLTVSNMSPEDSSIYLCSVRAVGRNTEAFFGQGTRLTVV.

The CDR3 nucleotides read TGTGCCAGCAGCTGGGGGAGCGGGAGGAATAATGAGCAGTTCTTC. As protein: CASSWGSGRNNEQFF. This chain connects TRBV5-4 to TRBJ2-1, with 9 bases lining up with TRBD2. The CDR3 spans 15 residues. V shed 3 bases, J shed 7 bases, and the junction held 8 bases outside the gene matches. Germline CDR1 SGHNT, CDR2 YYREEE (reference sequence).

This sequence joins TRBV28 and TRBJ2-7, with 10 bases that match TRBD2. Germline CDR1 and CDR2: MDHEN and SYDVKM. Trimming cost V 7 bases and J 3 bases; bases outside gene matches: 6. The CDR3 consists of 14 residues. CDR3 bases: TGTGCCAGCATTCCTAGCGGGAGTAGCTACGAGCAGTACTTC. Translation gives CASIPSGSSYEQYF. The complete variable domain, with remaining parts taken from reference TRBV28 and TRBJ2-7, reads DVKVTQSSRYLVKRTGEKVFLECVQDMDHENMFWYRQDPGLGLRLIYFSYDVKMKEKGDIPEGYSVSREKKERFSLILESASTNQTSMYLCASIPSGSSYEQYFGPGTRLTVT.

This clone was detected a few times. This chain joins TRBV18 and TRBJ1-4; D is uncertain. CDR3 size: 12 residues. Germline loops: CDR1 KGHSH, CDR2 LQKENI. V was trimmed by 3 bases and J by 7 bases, leaving 6 bases between them. CDR3 nucleotide sequence: TGTGCCAGCTCACCTACGCGTGAAAAACTGTTTTTT. This encodes CASSPTREKLFF.

This clone was counted only a few times. The chain combines TRBV7-2 with TRBJ2-1; 13 bases map to TRBD2. Germline CDR1 SGHTA, CDR2 FQGNSA. Unmatched junction bases numbered 11, after V lost 4 bases and J lost 11 bases. CDR3 length equals 16 residues. The CDR3 loop reads CASSSTAGTSGIQQFF. In DNA form, the CDR3 reads TGTGCCAGCAGCTCGACCGCCGGGACTAGCGGGATACAGCAGTTCTTC. The complete variable domain, with remaining parts taken from reference TRBV7-2 and TRBJ2-1, reads GAGVSQSPSNKVTEKGKDVELRCDPISGHTALYWYRQSLGQGLEFLIYFQGNSAPDKSGLPSDRFSAERTGGSVSTLTIQRTQQEDSAVYLCASSSTAGTSGIQQFFGPGTRLTVL.

V is TRBV29-1 and J is TRBJ2-5; TRBD2 agrees at 8 bases. The V and J ends lost 6 bases and 5 bases, in that order; junction bases with no gene match: 11. The length of the CDR3 is 14 residues. Germline values: CDR1 SQVTM, CDR2 ANQGSEA. The CDR3 region has the DNA TGCAGCGTCGAACTAGCGGAGCCCCGGGAGACCCAGTACTTC. This translates into CSVELAEPRETQYF.

This clone was seen only once. J is TRBJ1-1 and V is TRBV18; tentative D call: TRBD1 (5 bases). V lost 6 bases and J lost 4, with 9 bases in between. Germline V gene lookup returns CDR1 KGHSH and CDR2 LQKENI. CDR3 length: 12 residues. This chain's CDR3 is CASSATATEAFF. CDR3 DNA: TGTGCCAGCTCCGCGACAGCCACTGAAGCTTTCTTT.

The chain recombines TRBV29-1 with TRBJ1-1, with unresolved D. V was clipped by 1 base and J by 0 bases, with 9 bases between them. CDR1 is SQVTM and CDR2 is ANQGSEA in the germline V gene. The CDR3 spans 14 residues. The CDR3 coding sequence is TGCAGCGTTGAAGTGGGAGCGGTGAACACTGAAGCTTTCTTT. This codes for CSVEVGAVNTEAFF.

The rearrangement uses TRBV5-6 and TRBJ2-7; the D gene is possibly TRBD2 (5 bases). Germline lookup yields CDR1 SGHDT and CDR2 YYEEEE. V dropped 4 bases and J dropped 0 bases, with 11 bases sitting between them. The CDR3 is 14 amino acids. CDR3 DNA sequence: TGTGCCAGCAGCCTTGGACTCGGCTCCTACGAGCAGTACTTC. It encodes CASSLGLGSYEQYF.

The rearrangement uses TRBV7-3 and TRBJ2-7; perhaps TRBD2 as D (5 bases). V gave up 5 bases and J gave up 6 bases, with 11 bases separating them. Germline CDR1 reads SGHTA; CDR2 reads FQGTGA. CDR3 length equals 12 residues. The CDR3 here is CASSPAGGEQYF. As DNA, the CDR3 is TGTGCCAGCAGCCCCGCGGGCGGCGAGCAGTACTTC.

The rearrangement uses TRBV5-1 and TRBJ2-5; no clear D gene. Looked up from germline, CDR1 is SGHRS and CDR2 is YFSETQ. V shed 3 bases and J shed 3 bases, with 12 bases lying between them. The CDR3 is 14 amino acids. The CDR3 coding sequence is TGCGCCAGCAGCTGGTCCACTGAAAAAGAGACCCAGTACTTC. This codes for CASSWSTEKETQYF.

This chain uses TRBV29-1 with TRBJ2-5, with 7 bases that match TRBD2. After removal of 3 bases from V and 5 bases from J, the junction contained 0 bases not matched to a gene. Germline assignment: CDR1 SQVTM and CDR2 ANQGSEA. This CDR3 contains 11 residues. CDR3 DNA sequence: TGCAGCGTTGACGGGAGGGAGACCCAGTACTTC. It specifies CSVDGRETQYF.

The chain recombines TRBV7-2 with TRBJ2-3, with D possibly matching TRBD2 (5 bases). Germline CDR1 SGHTA, CDR2 FQGNSA. The CDR3 extends over 15 amino acids. Trimming shortened V by 3 bases and J by 0 bases, and 10 bases separated the two germline ends. The CDR3 region is CASSFLSGSTDTQYF. The CDR3 DNA is TGTGCCAGCAGCTTTCTTTCGGGGAGCACAGATACGCAGTATTTT.

This clone turned up a few times. The J gene is TRBJ2-2, the V gene TRBV14, with D possibly matching TRBD2 (8 bases). Germline V CDR1 and CDR2: SGHDN, FVKESK. Trimming removed 0 bases from V and 1 base from J, with 12 bases in between. The CDR3 contains 17 residues. CDR3 in amino acids: CASSQDSGTENTGELFF. The CDR3 bases are TGTGCCAGCAGCCAAGATAGCGGGACAGAGAACACCGGGGAGCTGTTTTTT.

The gene calls are TRBV7-2 and TRBJ1-5; the D is unclear. The germline V and J ends were trimmed by 6 bases and 2 bases, with 14 bases remaining between them. CDR3 size: 15 residues. Germline V gene data show CDR1 as SGHTA and CDR2 as FQGNSA. CDR3 in amino acids: CASRTTAGGNQPQHF. DNA for the CDR3: TGTGCCAGCAGAACGACGGCCGGGGGCAATCAGCCCCAGCATTTT.

This clone occurred a few times. The chain employs TRBV5-1 and TRBJ1-2; 7 bases are shared with TRBD1. CDR3 length equals 17 residues. Germline CDR1 reads SGHRS; CDR2 reads YFSETQ. After removal of 4 bases from V and 1 base from J, the junction contained 13 bases not matched to a gene. The CDR3 DNA is TGCGCCAGCAGCCAGAACTCCGGGACAGAAATTAACTATGGCTACACCTTC. Translated, it gives CASSQNSGTEINYGYTF.

There are a few counts of this clone. The V call is TRBV11-2, the J call TRBJ1-5; D is unresolved. From germline, CDR1 is SGHAT and CDR2 FQNNGV. Deletions cut 5 bases from V and 4 bases from J, with 18 bases between. This CDR3 contains 16 residues. The CDR3 bases are TGTGCCAGCAGCCCCGAAGCGGGAAGGGTAAATCAGCCCCAGCATTTT. It translates to CASSPEAGRVNQPQHF.